This entry lists 27 T cell receptor beta chains sequenced from one sample in a study of cytomegalovirus exposure and HLA in healthy donors listed by TCRdb under 2017. The library was prepared using the immunoSEQ multiplex PCR assay. TCRdb holds this immuneACCESS table with in-frame rearrangements only. Some clones are missing; in checked studies, unresolved V genes explain under half, and the rest has no known cause. Present in this sample are roughly 330,000 clones, 75% to 90% of which were seen just once. Jointly, the top ten make up over 1% of the sample. The sequenced sample consisted of PBMCs. These receptors were taken from a woman under 40 in good health and CMV-seropositive.

The V call is TRBV18, the J call TRBJ1-4; TRBD1 might be the D (6 bases). V was trimmed by 1 base and J by 7 bases, leaving 13 bases between them. The CDR3 extends over 15 amino acids. Per the germline V gene, CDR1 is KGHSH and CDR2 is LQKENI. CDR3 nucleotides: TGTGCCAGCTCACCACTGGGGGGGCCGGGTGAAAAACTGTTTTTT. Translation: CASSPLGGPGEKLFF.

The V gene is TRBV11-3, the J gene TRBJ1-1, with D hard to call. V was trimmed by 3 bases and J by 0 bases, leaving 8 bases between them. This CDR3 region has 14 residues. The germline V gene encodes CDR1 SGHNT and CDR2 YENEEA. CDR3 coding DNA: TGTGCCAGCAGCTTGACGGGTATGAACACTGAAGCTTTCTTT. It yields the protein CASSLTGMNTEAFF.

Here the CDR3 reads CASSALRDSSGNTIYF. The DNA of the CDR3 is TGCGCCAGCAGCGCGCTTAGGGATAGCTCTGGAAACACCATATATTTT. This chain connects TRBV4-3 to TRBJ1-3; D gene ambiguous. V lost 5 bases to trimming and J lost 0 bases, with 14 bases between them. This CDR3 spans 16 amino acids. Germline CDR1 reads LGHNA; CDR2 reads YSLEER.

J is TRBJ2-7 and V is TRBV27; TRBD1 matches at 9 bases. Germline loops: CDR1 MNHEY, CDR2 SMNVEV (reference sequence). J was trimmed by 5 bases and V by 3 bases; bases with no gene match: 8. The length of the CDR3 is 15 residues. The CDR3 sequence is CASSFLPGQGHEQYF. CDR3 bases: TGTGCCAGCAGTTTTCTTCCGGGACAGGGCCACGAGCAGTACTTC.

The chain carries TRBV30 and TRBJ1-5; 12 nucleotides match TRBD1. From germline, CDR1 is GTSNPN and CDR2 SVGIG (reference sequence). The CDR3 extends over 15 amino acids. Germline trimming cut 4 bases from V and 8 bases from J; bases unmatched to any gene: 9. The CDR3 spells CAWKRGQGAGEPQHF. Written as DNA, the CDR3 is TGTGCCTGGAAGAGGGGACAGGGGGCTGGGGAGCCCCAGCATTTT.

V is TRBV7-8 and J is TRBJ1-4; 7 nucleotides line up with TRBD1. This CDR3 has 17 residues. Germline-derived CDR1 and CDR2 are SGHVS and FQNEAQ. Germline trimming cut 0 bases from V and 7 bases from J; bases unmatched to any gene: 11. CDR3 amino acids: CASSLAHRGRLGEKLFF. DNA for the CDR3: TGTGCCAGCAGCTTAGCGCATAGGGGGCGATTGGGTGAAAAACTGTTTTTT.

This rearrangement joins TRBV30 to TRBJ2-1; 8 bases map to TRBD2. CDR1 and CDR2 (germline): GTSNPN, SVGIG (reference sequence). This CDR3 spans 13 amino acids. Trimming removed 3 bases from V and 10 bases from J; junction bases left unmatched: 8. DNA for the CDR3: TGTGCCTGGAGCCAGTCCGGGGGGGGCGAGCAGTTCTTC. Its translation: CAWSQSGGGEQFF.

This rearrangement joins TRBV27 to TRBJ2-1; D unclear. This CDR3 is 13 amino acids long. Trimming removed 1 base at V and 7 bases at J, with 8 bases between. Germline V gene lookup returns CDR1 MNHEY and CDR2 SMNVEV (reference sequence). CDR3 bases: TGTGCCAGCAGTTTATTATTCGTGAATGAGCAGTTCTTC. This gives the protein CASSLLFVNEQFF.

In its sample, this clone was seen once. The chain uses TRBV5-1 and TRBJ1-5; D may be TRBD1 (6 bases). Germline V gene data show CDR1 as SGHRS and CDR2 as YFSETQ. Trimming removed 0 bases at V and 6 bases at J, with 13 bases between. The CDR3 totals 15 residues. The CDR3, as DNA: TGCGCCAGCAGCTTGGAGGGGGGCGGTGGTCAGCCCCAGCATTTT. Translated: CASSLEGGGGQPQHF.

The chain recombines TRBV30 with TRBJ1-1; TRBD1 matches at 9 bases. The CDR3 length is 16 residues. V was clipped by 2 bases and J by 1 base; unmatched bases: 8. CDR1 and CDR2 from the germline V gene are GTSNPN and SVGIG (reference sequence). The CDR3 sequence: CAWSRPGTGRNTEAFF. In DNA form, the CDR3 reads TGTGCCTGGAGTCGTCCCGGGACAGGGCGGAACACTGAAGCTTTCTTT.

This chain connects TRBV28 to TRBJ2-6; D is uncertain. V was clipped by 3 bases and J by 1 base, with 4 bases between them. CDR1 and CDR2 from the germline V gene are MDHEN and SYDVKM. The CDR3 runs 14 residues. Here the CDR3 DNA reads TGTGCCAGCAGTTTCGCATCTGGGGCCAACGTCCTGACTTTC. The encoded protein is CASSFASGANVLTF.

The chain joins TRBV6-1 to TRBJ1-4; D unresolved. The CDR3 runs 13 residues. V was pared by 0 bases and J by 8 bases, with 7 bases between. CDR1 and CDR2 (germline): MNHNS, SASEGT. DNA for the CDR3: TGTGCCAGCAGTGAAGCGCTTCGGGAAAAACTGTTTTTT. This translates into CASSEALREKLFF.

This chain connects TRBV27 to TRBJ1-2, with 10 bases fitting TRBD1. V lost 6 bases to trimming and J lost 5 bases; unmatched junction nucleotides: 0. CDR3 length: 12 amino acids. Germline V gives CDR1 MNHEY, CDR2 SMNVEV (reference sequence). CDR3 nucleotides: TGTGCCAGCAGGGGACAGGGGTATGGCTACACCTTC. It encodes CASRGQGYGYTF.

The V and J genes are TRBV4-3 and TRBJ1-5; D is undetermined. The CDR3 is 17 amino acids. V was pared by 4 bases and J by 3 bases, with 19 bases between. The germline CDR1 and CDR2 sequences are LGHNA and YSLEER. DNA for the CDR3: TGCGCCAGCAGCCGGGGAATAAGCGACTCAGACAATCAGCCCCAGCATTTT. It is translated as CASSRGISDSDNQPQHF.

This chain connects TRBV9 to TRBJ1-2, with D tentatively TRBD1 (6 bases). Germline CDR1 SGDLS, CDR2 YYNGEE. The CDR3 runs 13 residues. Trimming removed 3 bases from V and 4 bases from J, with 10 bases in between. CDR3 residues: CASSATGLYGYTF. CDR3 bases: TGTGCCAGCAGCGCGACAGGCCTCTATGGCTACACCTTC.

The genes are TRBV4-1 and TRBJ1-2; D might be TRBD1 (5 bases). Germline V lookup: CDR1 MGHRA, CDR2 YSYEKL. This CDR3 comprises 17 residues. Trimming took 0 bases from V and 2 from J, leaving 16 bases between them. CDR3 nucleotide sequence: TGCGCCAGCAGCCAAGACCCAGGGTGGGGGATGAACTATGGCTACACCTTC. Protein sequence: CASSQDPGWGMNYGYTF.

This chain connects TRBV5-1 to TRBJ2-2; possibly TRBD1 for D (5 bases). The CDR3 length is 13 residues. Germline V gives CDR1 SGHRS, CDR2 YFSETQ. V shed 0 bases and J shed 6 bases, with 6 bases lying between them. CDR3 coding DNA: TGCGCCAGCAGCTTGGAAGGGGCCGGGGAGCTGTTTTTT. Translating gives CASSLEGAGELFF.

The chain is built from TRBV4-3 and TRBJ2-2; D is unclear. The V and J ends lost 0 bases and 8 bases respectively, with 7 bases between them. Germline values: CDR1 LGHNA, CDR2 YSLEER. The CDR3 loop spans 13 amino acids. In DNA form, the CDR3 reads TGCGCCAGCAGCCAAGAATCCCCGGGGGAGCTGTTTTTT. Translating gives CASSQESPGELFF.

This clone was counted once. The V and J genes are TRBV5-4 and TRBJ2-7; D possibly corresponds to TRBD2 (5 bases). This CDR3 is built from 13 residues. From germline, CDR1 is SGHNT and CDR2 YYREEE (reference sequence). With 4 bases removed from V and 2 bases from J, the gap between germline ends came to 10 bases. The CDR3 DNA is TGTGCCAGCAGCCCCCCCGGGACCTACGAGCAGTACTTC. It codes for CASSPPGTYEQYF.

The chain is built from TRBV6-1 and TRBJ1-5; D not certain. The ends were cut back, 4 bases at V and 6 bases at J, with 10 bases in the middle. The CDR3 length is 13 residues. Germline values: CDR1 MNHNS, CDR2 SASEGT. As DNA, the CDR3 is TGTGCCAGCAGTGTTACGGTGGGTCAGCCCCAGCATTTT. This sequence encodes CASSVTVGQPQHF.

This sequence joins TRBV27 and TRBJ2-7; D unresolved. V was pared by 3 bases and J by 0 bases, with 9 bases between. The CDR3 has 14 amino acids. The germline CDR1 and CDR2 sequences are MNHEY and SMNVEV (reference sequence). This chain's CDR3 is CASSLSQSSYEQYF. The CDR3 nucleotides read TGTGCCAGCAGTTTGTCACAGAGCTCCTACGAGCAGTACTTC.

This rearrangement joins TRBV27 to TRBJ1-2; D might be TRBD1 (5 bases). Trimming shortened V by 0 bases and J by 6 bases, and 11 bases separated the two germline ends. CDR1 is MNHEY and CDR2 is SMNVEV in the germline V gene (reference sequence). This CDR3 is 14 amino acids long. CDR3 nucleotide sequence: TGTGCCAGCAGTTTATCGGGGCCAGGGAATGGCTACACCTTC. It yields the protein CASSLSGPGNGYTF.

The chain joins TRBV29-1 to TRBJ2-3, with 12 bases identical to TRBD2. The V and J ends lost 6 bases and 0 bases, in that order; junction bases with no gene match: 16. The CDR3 sequence is 19 residues long. Germline V gene sequence: CDR1 SQVTM, CDR2 ANQGSEA. In DNA form, the CDR3 reads TGCAGCGTCGTGCTGCAACTAGCGGGAGGCCTTATAAGCACAGATACGCAGTATTTT. This translates into CSVVLQLAGGLISTDTQYF.

The V and J genes are TRBV4-1 and TRBJ1-3, with a weak D call TRBD1 (5 bases). Germline CDR1 and CDR2: MGHRA and YSYEKL. This CDR3 region has 15 residues. V was cut by 0 bases and J by 1 base, with 7 bases left in between. The CDR3: CASSQDRASGNTIYF. The CDR3 DNA follows: TGCGCCAGCAGCCAAGACAGGGCTTCTGGAAACACCATATATTTT.

This sequence joins TRBV19 and TRBJ2-7; D possibly corresponds to TRBD1 (6 bases). V dropped 6 bases and J dropped 7 bases, with 34 bases sitting between them. The germline gives CDR1 LNHDA, CDR2 SQIVND (reference sequence). The CDR3 is 19 amino acids. In nucleotides, the CDR3 is TGTGCCAGTAGGTCCCAGGGGTGGCCAGCGGTGAGGGTGTTGGAGGAGCAGTACTTC. This gives the protein CASRSQGWPAVRVLEEQYF.

This sequence joins TRBV27 and TRBJ2-1, with TRBD2 matching 13 bases. The CDR3 has 19 amino acids. Germline lookup yields CDR1 MNHEY and CDR2 SMNVEV (reference sequence). Trimming removed 5 bases from V and 2 bases from J; junction bases left unmatched: 12. This CDR3 is CASSPRGTSGRAPYNEQFF. Here the CDR3 DNA reads TGTGCCAGCAGTCCACGGGGCACTAGCGGGAGGGCCCCCTACAATGAGCAGTTCTTC.

The J gene is TRBJ1-1, the V gene TRBV2; unclear D gene. Germline V gene sequence: CDR1 SNHLY, CDR2 FYNNEI. V lost 5 bases and J lost 2, with 3 bases in between. CDR3 size: 11 residues. CDR3 sequence (DNA): TGTGCCAGCAGTCGTAACACTGAAGCTTTCTTT. It codes for CASSRNTEAFF.